The sample holds one count of the clone carrying this T cell receptor beta chain. What it binds is not known. Per the germline V gene, CDR1 is LNHDA and CDR2 is SQIVND (reference sequence). The CDR3 has 15 residues. V shed 6 bases, J shed 3 bases, and the junction held 8 bases outside the gene matches. Reverse transcribing all isolated RNA meant expressed TCRB transcripts were sequenced. The protocol was immunoSEQ multiplex PCR, while the TCRdb copy is restricted to in-frame clones and leaves out a portion. The sample holds around 70,000 clones, around 49% seen once. The data derive from a study of beta chain features in type 1 diabetes. The study's findings and limits: Moderately but significantly shorter TCRB CDR3s were found in Type 1 diabetes patients in all four CD4+ subsets.

The chain joins TRBV19 to TRBJ2-1; 7 positions agree with TRBD1. Sequencing was performed on central memory CD4+ T cells from blood. The receptor was isolated from a man between 25 and 39 years old with type 1 diabetes. The chain's CDR3 is CASSKGANLYNEQFF. The DNA of the CDR3 is TGTGCCAGTAGCAAGGGGGCGAACCTCTACAATGAGCAGTTCTTC.